These 14 T cell receptor beta chains originate from one sample sequenced in a study of PD-L1 blockade in urothelial cancer. Specified time point: pretreatment peripheral blood. This table comes from immunoSEQ multiplex PCR, and its TCRdb copy is limited to in-frame clones, with some not included. This sample has about 70,000 clones, with roughly 90% found just once. Sequencing was performed on PBMCs, taken around atezolizumab (anti-PD-L1) treatment. The receptors derive from a man in his 70s with urothelial cancer.

The chain has TRBV5-1 and TRBJ2-7; 10 bases map to TRBD2. The length of the CDR3 is 15 residues. J gave up 2 bases and V 3 bases, and 5 bases lay outside the gene matches. Germline V gene data show CDR1 as SGHRS and CDR2 as YFSETQ. CDR3 nucleotide sequence: TGCGCCAGCAGCTCCGGACTAGCGGCTGCCTACGAGCAGTACTTC. This gives the protein CASSSGLAAAYEQYF.

This clone was seen a single time. This chain uses TRBV29-1 with TRBJ2-3; 11 nucleotides match TRBD2. With 0 bases clipped from V and 4 bases from J, the junction kept 12 bases outside the gene matches. Germline CDR1 is SQVTM and CDR2 is ANQGSEA. The CDR3 loop spans 18 amino acids. CDR3: CSVEDLLAGGLFADTQYF. DNA of the CDR3: TGCAGCGTTGAAGATCTTCTAGCGGGAGGTCTTTTCGCAGATACGCAGTATTTT.

V and J are TRBV7-9 and TRBJ2-7; 8 bases line up with TRBD1. Germline V gene data show CDR1 as SEHNR and CDR2 as FQNEAQ (reference sequence). The CDR3 length is 13 residues. J gave up 9 bases and V 3 bases, and 7 bases lay outside the gene matches. In DNA form, the CDR3 reads TGTGCCAGCAGCTTGGCAGGGGGCTTGGGGCAGTACTTC. It yields the protein CASSLAGGLGQYF.

This chain joins TRBV19 and TRBJ1-5, with 12 positions matching TRBD1. Germline V CDR1 and CDR2: LNHDA, SQIVND (reference sequence). V was pared by 2 bases and J by 6 bases, with 17 bases of the junction left unmatched. The CDR3 extends over 20 amino acids. The CDR3 protein is CASSISRLGPGQGAGQPQHF. In nucleotides, the CDR3 is TGTGCCAGTAGTATATCCCGTCTCGGCCCGGGACAGGGGGCGGGTCAGCCCCAGCATTTT. The whole variable domain, remainder taken from reference TRBV19 and TRBJ1-5, is DGGITQSPKYLFRKEGQNVTLSCEQNLNHDAMYWYRQDPGQGLRLIYYSQIVNDFQKGDIAEGYSVSREKKESFPLTVTSAQKNPTAFYLCASSISRLGPGQGAGQPQHFGDGTRLSIL.

The chain joins TRBV7-2 to TRBJ2-7; D uncertain. The germline CDR1 and CDR2 sequences are SGHTA and FQGNSA. The CDR3 is made up of 16 amino acids. V lost 2 bases and J lost 0, with 14 bases in between. The CDR3 protein is CASSLNSFLSSYEQYF. CDR3 bases: TGTGCCAGCAGCTTAAACAGTTTTTTGAGCTCCTACGAGCAGTACTTC.

This chain links TRBV18 with TRBJ2-3; possibly TRBD2 for D (7 bases). The V gene's germline CDR1 is KGHSH and CDR2 LQKENI. The CDR3 covers 19 residues. V shed 0 bases and J shed 2 bases, with 21 bases lying between them. DNA of the CDR3: TGTGCCAGCTCACCACCTGGTCAGGGGAGGGCAACCTTCACAGATACGCAGTATTTT. As protein: CASSPPGQGRATFTDTQYF.

This clone showed up just once. Here the CDR3 reads CAWSPGQSFSNQPQHF. CDR3 sequence (DNA): TGTGCCTGGAGTCCGGGACAGAGCTTTAGCAATCAGCCCCAGCATTTT. V is TRBV30 and J is TRBJ1-5, with 7 bases lining up with TRBD1. From germline, CDR1 is GTSNPN and CDR2 SVGIG (reference sequence). The CDR3 contains 16 residues. V trimming: 2 bases; J trimming: 0 bases; junction bases outside the gene matches: 7.

This clone was picked up one time. V and J are TRBV19 and TRBJ2-6; 11 bases are shared with TRBD1. V dropped 8 bases and J dropped 0; count of bases not matched to a gene: 3. Germline-derived CDR1 and CDR2 are LNHDA and SQIVND (reference sequence). CDR3 length: 16 residues. Here the CDR3 DNA reads TGTGCCAGTCGGACAGGGGGCAACTCTGGGGCCAACGTCCTGACTTTC. Translating it yields CASRTGGNSGANVLTF.

J is TRBJ2-5 and V is TRBV27; 11 nucleotides agree with TRBD2. The CDR3 runs 19 residues. V dropped 2 bases and J dropped 1; count of bases not matched to a gene: 12. From germline, CDR1 is MNHEY and CDR2 SMNVEV (reference sequence). This chain's CDR3 is CASSLPASGRPRPQETQYF. CDR3 in DNA: TGTGCCAGCAGTTTACCAGCTAGCGGGAGGCCCCGACCCCAAGAGACCCAGTACTTC.

V is TRBV6-5 and J is TRBJ1-5; D might be TRBD1 (6 bases). CDR1 MNHEY and CDR2 SVGAGI come from the germline V gene. The CDR3 covers 13 residues. V was trimmed by 7 bases and J by 3 bases, leaving 10 bases between them. CDR3 loop: CASTQGSNQPQHF. The CDR3 DNA reads TGTGCCAGCACTCAGGGGTCCAATCAGCCCCAGCATTTT.

The V call is TRBV18, the J call TRBJ1-4, with 10 bases lining up with TRBD1. The CDR3 spans 15 residues. Germline lookup yields CDR1 KGHSH and CDR2 LQKENI. The junction had 7 bases not matched to a gene; V was cut back by 5 bases and J by 7 bases. CDR3 nucleotide sequence: TGTGCCAGCTCATCAAGGACAGGGGGACGTGAAAAACTGTTTTTT. Translating it yields CASSSRTGGREKLFF.

The rearrangement uses TRBV21-1 and TRBJ1-5; TRBD1, the D gene given by the table, was not confirmed from the DNA. TRBV21-1 has pseudogene status. The CDR3 length is 14 residues. Here the CDR3 DNA reads TGTGCCAGCAGCAAAGGACAAGACAATCAGCCCCAGCATTTT. The encoded protein is CASSKGQDNQPQHF.

This clone was seen only once. The CDR3 coding sequence is TGTGCCAGCAGCGACCACAGGGACATCACAGATACGCAGTATTTT. As protein: CASSDHRDITDTQYF. The V and J genes are TRBV5-4 and TRBJ2-3, with D possibly matching TRBD1 (6 bases). The V end was cut by 4 bases, the J end by 2 bases, with 14 bases between. There are 15 residues in the CDR3. The V gene's germline CDR1 is SGHNT and CDR2 YYREEE (reference sequence).

The gene calls are TRBV5-1 and TRBJ2-7; unclear D gene. Germline V gene sequence: CDR1 SGHRS, CDR2 YFSETQ. V lost 5 bases to trimming and J lost 7 bases, with 10 bases between them. The length of the CDR3 is 11 residues. The CDR3 region is CASRHDKEQYF. The CDR3, as DNA: TGCGCCAGCAGACATGATAAAGAGCAGTACTTC. Full variable domain (outside the CDR3, taken from reference TRBV5-1 and TRBJ2-7): KAGVTQTPRYLIKTRGQQVTLSCSPISGHRSVSWYQQTPGQGLQFLFEYFSETQRNKGNFPGRFSGRQFSNSRSEMNVSTLELGDSALYLCASRHDKEQYFGPGTRLTVT.